This entry features one T cell receptor (beta chain) sequence. The data originate from a study of blood T cell repertoires in COVID-19. Whole-study context: The cDNA or gDNA used as material had been derived from T cells, B-cell-depleted T cells, or PBMCs.

CDR3 length equals 16 residues. The trim removed 3 bases at V and 3 bases at J, leaving 7 bases unmatched. Germline assignment: CDR1 KGHSH and CDR2 LQKENI. Authors' analysis steps: Counts of nucleated cells, estimated from reference gene primer amplification, were obtained. Measured with immunoSEQ multiplex PCR; TCRdb has only the in-frame clones, and not every one. V, J and clone size were drawn from that table, and D and trimming were deduced from the DNA. The repertoire holds roughly 130,000 clones, with around 85% as singletons. Sequenced sample: peripheral blood. J is TRBJ2-3 and V is TRBV18, with 9 nucleotides matching TRBD2. This receptor was identified in a woman between 50 and 59 years old with acute or convalescent COVID-19. CDR3 residues: CASSPMSGGMTDTQYF. CDR3 nucleotide sequence: TGTGCCAGCTCACCGATGAGCGGGGGGATGACAGATACGCAGTATTTT.